Following are 16 T cell receptor beta chains from one sample sequenced in a study of beta chain features in type 1 diabetes. The whole isolated RNA underwent reverse transcription, so sequencing captured expressed TCRB transcripts. TCRdb keeps only in-frame clones here, not all; method: immunoSEQ multiplex PCR. The table shows about 350,000 clones, with around 20% occurring only once. The material sequenced was naive CD4+ T cells from blood. These receptors were taken from a woman under 30 in good health.

The CDR3 protein is CASGPGQGGETQYF. DNA for the CDR3: TGTGCTAGTGGTCCGGGACAGGGAGGAGAGACCCAGTACTTC. The chain couples TRBV12-5 to TRBJ2-5; 9 bases map to TRBD1. The CDR3 has 14 residues. V lost 5 bases, J lost 4 bases, and 5 bases stayed unmatched. Germline V gives CDR1 LGHNT, CDR2 FRNRAP.

This clone was seen more than once but under ten times. V usage is TRBV30 and J usage is TRBJ2-7; D is perhaps TRBD1 (6 bases). The CDR3 has 14 amino acids. In germline, CDR1 is GTSNPN, CDR2 SVGIG (reference sequence). V was trimmed by 5 bases and J by 3 bases, leaving 17 bases between them. The CDR3 loop reads CAWGKNRDYYEQYF. In nucleotides, the CDR3 is TGTGCCTGGGGTAAGAACAGGGATTACTACGAGCAGTACTTC.

The sample holds a few counts of this clone. DNA of the CDR3: TGCGCCAGCCTCCGACAGGGCGGGAATGAGCAGTTCTTC. Translation: CASLRQGGNEQFF. The V call is TRBV10-1, the J call TRBJ2-1; 7 bases are shared with TRBD1. Trimming took 8 bases from V and 7 from J; bases not matched to a gene: 8. There are 13 residues in the CDR3. CDR1 WNHNN and CDR2 SYGVQD come from the germline V gene (reference sequence).

This clone was detected only a few times. The V and J genes are TRBV7-6 and TRBJ2-1; 10 bases fit TRBD2. The ends lost 1 base at V and 2 bases at J; junction bases unmatched: 2. CDR1 SGHVS and CDR2 FNYEAQ come from the germline V gene. The CDR3 has 16 residues. The CDR3 coding sequence is TGTGCCAGCAGCTTAGAGAGCGGGGGGGCCTACAATGAGCAGTTCTTC. It translates to CASSLESGGAYNEQFF.

The rearrangement links TRBV30 to TRBJ1-6; tentative D call: TRBD1 (5 bases). CDR3 size: 14 residues. Trimming removed 0 bases at V and 11 bases at J, with 14 bases between. Germline lookup yields CDR1 GTSNPN and CDR2 SVGIG (reference sequence). The CDR3 protein is CAWSVRQGTTPLHF. CDR3 nucleotide sequence: TGTGCCTGGAGTGTTCGTCAGGGTACGACACCCCTCCACTTT.

This clone was observed a handful of times. DNA of the CDR3: TGTGCCAGCAGCGTAGAAGCGGGGATGAACGGTGAGCAGTTCTTC. Amino acids: CASSVEAGMNGEQFF. V and J are TRBV9 and TRBJ2-1, with 7 bases aligning to TRBD2. The CDR3 loop spans 15 amino acids. Germline CDR1 SGDLS, CDR2 YYNGEE. V gave up 0 bases and J gave up 9 bases; unmatched junction bases: 9.

This chain links TRBV19 with TRBJ1-2, with TRBD1 identical over 7 bases. The V gene's germline CDR1 is LNHDA and CDR2 SQIVND (reference sequence). V shed 5 bases, J shed 3 bases, and the junction held 6 bases outside the gene matches. The CDR3 is made up of 14 amino acids. The CDR3 is CASSPGTDDYGYTF. In DNA, the CDR3 is TGTGCCAGTAGTCCAGGGACAGATGACTATGGCTACACCTTC.

The CDR3 region is CASSPDREEPQHF. In DNA, the CDR3 is TGTGCCAGCTCACCAGACAGGGAAGAGCCCCAGCATTTT. The gene calls are TRBV18 and TRBJ1-5, with TRBD1 identical over 7 bases. Germline assignment: CDR1 KGHSH and CDR2 LQKENI. The V gene end was trimmed by 2 bases and the J gene end by 8 bases; junction bases not matched to a gene: 3. The CDR3 runs to 13 residues. The full variable domain, in which reference TRBV18 and TRBJ1-5 provide the parts outside the CDR3, is NAGVMQNPRHLVRRRGQEARLRCSPMKGHSHVYWYRQLPEEGLKFMVYLQKENIIDESGMPKERFSAEFPKEGPSILRIQQVVRGDSAAYFCASSPDREEPQHFGDGTRLSIL.

This clone was seen only a few times. The chain recombines TRBV5-4 with TRBJ2-3, with 13 bases identical to TRBD2. The germline V gene has CDR1 SGHNT and CDR2 YYREEE (reference sequence). After removal of 1 base from V and 2 bases from J, the junction contained 7 bases not matched to a gene. The CDR3 totals 18 residues. CDR3: CASSLSSGLAGSTDTQYF. CDR3 nucleotide sequence: TGTGCCAGCAGCTTGTCATCGGGACTAGCGGGATCCACAGATACGCAGTATTTT.

The chain is built from TRBV15 and TRBJ2-7; D ambiguous. CDR3 length equals 17 residues. Germline V CDR1 and CDR2: LNHNV, YYDKDF (reference sequence). V dropped 0 bases and J dropped 2 bases, with 17 bases sitting between them. The CDR3 loop reads CATSRDLGEALAYEQYF. CDR3 nucleotides: TGTGCCACCAGCAGAGATTTAGGCGAAGCGCTTGCCTACGAGCAGTACTTC.

The gene calls are TRBV7-2 and TRBJ2-7, with D possibly matching TRBD2 (5 bases). From germline, CDR1 is SGHTA and CDR2 FQGNSA. The V and J ends lost 5 bases and 2 bases respectively, with 10 bases between them. The CDR3 extends over 13 amino acids. The CDR3 protein is CASSPRGTYEQYF. CDR3 DNA: TGTGCCAGCAGCCCGAGAGGGACCTACGAGCAGTACTTC.

The chain uses TRBV5-1 and TRBJ2-5; D unresolved. Per the germline V gene, CDR1 is SGHRS and CDR2 is YFSETQ. V dropped 0 bases and J dropped 3 bases, with 3 bases sitting between them. The CDR3 loop spans 12 amino acids. Here the CDR3 reads CASSLVEETQYF. The CDR3 DNA sequence: TGCGCCAGCAGCTTGGTCGAAGAGACCCAGTACTTC.

In its sample, this clone was seen a few times. V and J are TRBV30 and TRBJ2-3, with 8 bases identical to TRBD2. Germline trimming cut 5 bases from V and 2 bases from J; bases unmatched to any gene: 3. From germline, CDR1 is GTSNPN and CDR2 SVGIG (reference sequence). The CDR3 covers 13 residues. Here the CDR3 DNA reads TGTGCCTGGGCAGCGGGAGCCACAGATACGCAGTATTTT. Translated: CAWAAGATDTQYF.

In its sample, this clone was seen a few times. This chain joins TRBV7-9 and TRBJ2-5; the D gene is possibly TRBD2 (5 bases). The DNA matches TRBJ2-7 better at its end, which makes the J call doubtful. In germline, CDR1 is SEHNR, CDR2 FQNEAQ (reference sequence). The CDR3 is made up of 12 amino acids. The DNA of the CDR3 is TGTGCCAGCAGCTTATCGGGGTACGAGCAGTACTTC. It codes for CASSLSGYEQYF.

This clone occurred a few times. V gene TRBV10-3 combines with J gene TRBJ2-1, with 16 bases lining up with TRBD2. CDR1 is ENHRY, CDR2 SYGVKD, per germline. V lost 9 bases, J lost 10 bases, and 9 bases stayed unmatched. The CDR3 is 15 amino acids. CDR3: CAIGTSGGARWEQFF. The DNA of the CDR3 is TGTGCCATTGGGACTAGCGGGGGGGCACGGTGGGAGCAGTTCTTC.

This clone appeared a few times. The chain carries TRBV5-1 and TRBJ2-7, with 11 bases lining up with TRBD1. Germline CDR1 reads SGHRS; CDR2 reads YFSETQ. V was clipped by 7 bases and J by 5 bases; unmatched bases: 5. The CDR3 consists of 13 residues. The CDR3 coding sequence is TGCGCCAGCTCTGGACAGGGGGCCAACGAGCAGTACTTC. It specifies CASSGQGANEQYF.